The clone carrying this TCR beta chain occurred many times. Its target is not known. Patients showing uncontrolled infection, other autoimmune disease, pregnancy or lactation were ineligible. The CDR3 regions of TCR beta were amplified from RNA transcripts. The HTBI primer set served for first-round RT-PCR of the TCR CDR3. TCRdb used MiXCR to reprocess the multiplex PCR reads, holding one entry per CDR3 protein. The sample holds fewer than 750,000 distinct CDR3 sequences, around 15% seen once. The CDR3 covers 14 residues. V was shortened by 6 bases and J by 2 bases, with 13 bases between the two germline ends. The data were obtained in a study of T cells in Graves' hyperthyroidism and ophthalmopathy. Points from the study as a whole: Ophthalmopathy was predicted by the model a median of about 6.7 months ahead of onset.

The chain carries TRBV12-3 or TRBV12-4 and TRBJ2-5, with D perhaps matching TRBD1 or TRBD2 (5 bases each). The receptor's source is a woman aged 40 to 55 with Graves' ophthalmopathy. The source material was blood. CDR3 sequence reads: CASSRDAGQETQYF. The DNA of the CDR3 is TGTGCCAGCAGCCGGGACGCAGGACAAGAGACCCAGTACTTC.